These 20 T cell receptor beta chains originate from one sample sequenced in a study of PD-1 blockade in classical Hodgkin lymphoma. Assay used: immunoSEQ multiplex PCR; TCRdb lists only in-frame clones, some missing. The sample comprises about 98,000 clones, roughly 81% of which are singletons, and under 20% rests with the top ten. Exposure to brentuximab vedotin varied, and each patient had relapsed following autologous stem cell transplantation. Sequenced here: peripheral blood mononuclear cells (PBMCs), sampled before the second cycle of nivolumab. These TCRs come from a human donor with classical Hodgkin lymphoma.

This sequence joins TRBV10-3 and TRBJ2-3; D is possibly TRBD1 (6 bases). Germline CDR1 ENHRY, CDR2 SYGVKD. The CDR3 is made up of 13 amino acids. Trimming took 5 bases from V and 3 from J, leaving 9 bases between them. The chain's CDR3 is CAISSQGTDTQYF. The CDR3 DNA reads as TGTGCCATCAGTTCACAGGGAACAGATACGCAGTATTTT.

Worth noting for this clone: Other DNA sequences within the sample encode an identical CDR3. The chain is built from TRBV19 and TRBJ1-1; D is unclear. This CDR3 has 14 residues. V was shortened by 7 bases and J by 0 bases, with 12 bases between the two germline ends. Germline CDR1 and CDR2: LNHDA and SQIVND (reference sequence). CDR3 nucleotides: TGTGCCAGTACCCCCGGGCAGTTGAACACTGAAGCTTTCTTT. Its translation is CASTPGQLNTEAFF. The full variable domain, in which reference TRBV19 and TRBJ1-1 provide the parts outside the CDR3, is DGGITQSPKYLFRKEGQNVTLSCEQNLNHDAMYWYRQDPGQGLRLIYYSQIVNDFQKGDIAEGYSVSREKKESFPLTVTSAQKNPTAFYLCASTPGQLNTEAFFGQGTRLTVV.

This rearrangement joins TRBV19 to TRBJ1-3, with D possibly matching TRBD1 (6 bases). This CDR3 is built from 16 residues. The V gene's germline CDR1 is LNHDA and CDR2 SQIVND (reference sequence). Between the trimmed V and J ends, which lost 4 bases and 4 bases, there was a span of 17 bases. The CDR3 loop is CASSNRDTTTGNTIYF. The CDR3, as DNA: TGTGCCAGTAGTAACCGGGACACCACAACAGGAAACACCATATATTTT.

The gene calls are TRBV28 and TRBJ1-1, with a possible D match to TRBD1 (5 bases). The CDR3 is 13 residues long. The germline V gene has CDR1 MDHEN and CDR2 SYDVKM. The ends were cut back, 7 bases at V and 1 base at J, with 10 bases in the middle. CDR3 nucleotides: TGTGCCAGCACAGGGAGCGGGAACACTGAAGCTTTCTTT. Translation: CASTGSGNTEAFF.

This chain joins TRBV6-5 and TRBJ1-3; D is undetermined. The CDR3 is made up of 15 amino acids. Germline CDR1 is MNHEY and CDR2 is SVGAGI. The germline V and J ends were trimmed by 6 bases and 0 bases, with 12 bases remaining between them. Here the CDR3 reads CASSYGAYSGNTIYF. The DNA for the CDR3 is TGTGCCAGCAGCTACGGCGCATACTCTGGAAACACCATATATTTT.

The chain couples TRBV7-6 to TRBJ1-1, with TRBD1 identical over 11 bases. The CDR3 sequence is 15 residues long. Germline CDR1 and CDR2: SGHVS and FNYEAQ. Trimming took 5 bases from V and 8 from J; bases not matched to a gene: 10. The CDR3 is CASSPRTGGLSEAFF. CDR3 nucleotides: TGTGCCAGCAGCCCTCGGACAGGGGGCTTGTCGGAAGCTTTCTTT.

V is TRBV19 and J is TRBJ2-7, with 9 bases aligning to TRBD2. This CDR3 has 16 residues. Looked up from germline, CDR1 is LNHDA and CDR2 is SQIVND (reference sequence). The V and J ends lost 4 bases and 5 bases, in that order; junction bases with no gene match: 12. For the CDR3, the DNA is TGTGCCAGTAGTAGCCCCTCGTCAGCGGGAGGCGACGAGCAGTACTTC. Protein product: CASSSPSSAGGDEQYF.

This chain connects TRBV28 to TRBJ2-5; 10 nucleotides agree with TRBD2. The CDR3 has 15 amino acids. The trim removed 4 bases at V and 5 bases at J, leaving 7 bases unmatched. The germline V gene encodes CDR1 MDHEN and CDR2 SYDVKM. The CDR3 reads CASSSIAGGVETQYF. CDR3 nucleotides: TGTGCCAGCAGTTCAATAGCGGGAGGAGTGGAGACCCAGTACTTC.

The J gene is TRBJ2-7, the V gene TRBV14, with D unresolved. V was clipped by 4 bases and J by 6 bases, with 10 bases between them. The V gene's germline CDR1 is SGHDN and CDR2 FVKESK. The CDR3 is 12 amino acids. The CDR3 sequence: CASSLWWTEQYF. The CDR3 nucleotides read TGTGCCAGCAGCCTCTGGTGGACCGAGCAGTACTTC.

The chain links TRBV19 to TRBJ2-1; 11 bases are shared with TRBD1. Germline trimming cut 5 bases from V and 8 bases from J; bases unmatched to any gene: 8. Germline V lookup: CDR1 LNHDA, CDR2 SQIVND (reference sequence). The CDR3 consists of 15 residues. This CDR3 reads CASSSRDRGTDEQFF. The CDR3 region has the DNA TGTGCCAGTAGTTCCCGGGACAGGGGGACCGATGAGCAGTTCTTC. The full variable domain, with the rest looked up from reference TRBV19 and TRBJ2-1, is DGGITQSPKYLFRKEGQNVTLSCEQNLNHDAMYWYRQDPGQGLRLIYYSQIVNDFQKGDIAEGYSVSREKKESFPLTVTSAQKNPTAFYLCASSSRDRGTDEQFFGPGTRLTVL.

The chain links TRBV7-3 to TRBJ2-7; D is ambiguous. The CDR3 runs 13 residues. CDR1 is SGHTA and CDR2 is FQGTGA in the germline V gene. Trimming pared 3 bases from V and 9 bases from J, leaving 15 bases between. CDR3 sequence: CASSFTGPQRQYF. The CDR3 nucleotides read TGTGCCAGCAGCTTTACCGGGCCTCAAAGGCAGTACTTC.

CDR3 residues: CASKRQGAPSYEQYF. CDR3 bases: TGTGCCAGCAAACGACAGGGGGCCCCGTCCTACGAGCAGTACTTC. The V call is TRBV6-5, the J call TRBJ2-7; 10 positions match TRBD1. Germline loops: CDR1 MNHEY, CDR2 SVGAGI. Trimming cost V 7 bases and J 1 base; bases outside gene matches: 7. The CDR3 runs 15 residues.

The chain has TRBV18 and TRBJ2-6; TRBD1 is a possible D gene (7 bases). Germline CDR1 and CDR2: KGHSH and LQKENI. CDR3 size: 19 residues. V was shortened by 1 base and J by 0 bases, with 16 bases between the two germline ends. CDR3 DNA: TGTGCCAGCTCACCACGGCGGGACAGTGACACCTCTGGGGCCAACGTCCTGACTTTC. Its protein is CASSPRRDSDTSGANVLTF. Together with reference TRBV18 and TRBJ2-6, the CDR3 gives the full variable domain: NAGVMQNPRHLVRRRGQEARLRCSPMKGHSHVYWYRQLPEEGLKFMVYLQKENIIDESGMPKERFSAEFPKEGPSILRIQQVVRGDSAAYFCASSPRRDSDTSGANVLTFGAGSRLTVL.

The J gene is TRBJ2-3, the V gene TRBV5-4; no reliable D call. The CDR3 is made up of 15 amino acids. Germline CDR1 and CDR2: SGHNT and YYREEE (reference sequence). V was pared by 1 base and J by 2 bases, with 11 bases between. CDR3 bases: TGTGCCAGCAGCTTGTCTACAGTTTACACAGATACGCAGTATTTT. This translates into CASSLSTVYTDTQYF.

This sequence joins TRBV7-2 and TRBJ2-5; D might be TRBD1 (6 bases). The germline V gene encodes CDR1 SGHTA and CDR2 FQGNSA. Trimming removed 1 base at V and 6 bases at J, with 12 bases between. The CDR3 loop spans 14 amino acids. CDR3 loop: CASSLDGRGKTQYF. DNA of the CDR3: TGTGCCAGCAGCTTAGATGGCAGGGGAAAGACCCAGTACTTC.

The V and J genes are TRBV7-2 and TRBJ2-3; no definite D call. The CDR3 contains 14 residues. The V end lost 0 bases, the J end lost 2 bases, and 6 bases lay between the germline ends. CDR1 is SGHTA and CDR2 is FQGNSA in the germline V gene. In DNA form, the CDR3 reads TGTGCCAGCAGCTTAGCGGCCAACACAGATACGCAGTATTTT. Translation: CASSLAANTDTQYF.

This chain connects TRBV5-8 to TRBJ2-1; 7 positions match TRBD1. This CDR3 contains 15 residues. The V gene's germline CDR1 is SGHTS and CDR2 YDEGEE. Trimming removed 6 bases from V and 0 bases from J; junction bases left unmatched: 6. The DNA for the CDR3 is TGTGCCAGCACCAGGGACAGCTTCTCCTACAATGAGCAGTTCTTC. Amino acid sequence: CASTRDSFSYNEQFF.

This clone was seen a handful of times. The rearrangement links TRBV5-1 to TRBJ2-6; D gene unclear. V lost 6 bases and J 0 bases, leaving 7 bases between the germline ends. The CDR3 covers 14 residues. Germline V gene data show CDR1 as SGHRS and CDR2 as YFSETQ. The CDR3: CASTAYSGANVLTF. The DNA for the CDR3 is TGCGCCAGCACGGCCTACTCTGGGGCCAACGTCCTGACTTTC.

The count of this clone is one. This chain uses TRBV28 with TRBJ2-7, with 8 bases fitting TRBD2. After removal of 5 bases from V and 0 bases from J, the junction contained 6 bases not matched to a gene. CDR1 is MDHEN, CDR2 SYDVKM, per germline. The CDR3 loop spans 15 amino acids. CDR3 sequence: CASSRAGDLSYEQYF. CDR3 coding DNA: TGTGCCAGCAGTAGAGCGGGAGACCTCTCCTACGAGCAGTACTTC. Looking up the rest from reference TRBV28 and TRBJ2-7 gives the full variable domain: DVKVTQSSRYLVKRTGEKVFLECVQDMDHENMFWYRQDPGLGLRLIYFSYDVKMKEKGDIPEGYSVSREKKERFSLILESASTNQTSMYLCASSRAGDLSYEQYFGPGTRLTVT.

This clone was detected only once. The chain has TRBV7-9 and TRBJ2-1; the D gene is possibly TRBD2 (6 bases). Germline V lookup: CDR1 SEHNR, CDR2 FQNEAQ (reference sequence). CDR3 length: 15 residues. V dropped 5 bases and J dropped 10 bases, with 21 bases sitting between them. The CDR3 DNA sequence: TGTGCCAGCAGCGTTGCCCTCCAGACGGCGGGGGAGCAGTTCTTC. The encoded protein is CASSVALQTAGEQFF.